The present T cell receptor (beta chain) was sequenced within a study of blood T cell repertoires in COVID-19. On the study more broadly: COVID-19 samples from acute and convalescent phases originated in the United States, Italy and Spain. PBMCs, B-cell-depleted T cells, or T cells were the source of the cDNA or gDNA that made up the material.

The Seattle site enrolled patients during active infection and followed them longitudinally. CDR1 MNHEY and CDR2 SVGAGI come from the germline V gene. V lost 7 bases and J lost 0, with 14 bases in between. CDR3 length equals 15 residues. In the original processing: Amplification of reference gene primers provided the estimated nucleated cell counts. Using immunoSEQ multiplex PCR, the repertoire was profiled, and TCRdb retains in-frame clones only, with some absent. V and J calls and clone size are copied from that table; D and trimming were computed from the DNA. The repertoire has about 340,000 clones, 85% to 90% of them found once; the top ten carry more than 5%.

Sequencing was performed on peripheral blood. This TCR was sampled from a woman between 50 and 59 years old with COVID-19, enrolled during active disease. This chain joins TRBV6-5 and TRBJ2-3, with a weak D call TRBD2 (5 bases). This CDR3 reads CASTIAYTSTDTQYF. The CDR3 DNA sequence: TGTGCCAGCACTATAGCGTACACAAGCACAGATACGCAGTATTTT.